One and the same sample provided the 9 T cell receptor beta chains below, sequenced in a study of cytomegalovirus exposure and HLA in healthy donors (TCRdb year 2017). To prepare the library, the immunoSEQ multiplex PCR assay was applied. A mixture of 60 forward primers for TCR Vbeta segments and 13 reverse primers for TCR Jbeta segments was used in the multiplex PCR. TCRdb took over this immuneACCESS table, retaining in-frame rearrangements with V and J assigned. Such tables are incomplete; in checked studies, under half of the missing clones stem from an unresolved V gene, and the remainder is unexplained. The sample table records about 170,000 clones; about four fifths of these occur just once. The top ten constitute 4.8% of the sample. Sequenced sample: PBMCs. The receptors stem from a man aged 18-30 years in good health and CMV-seronegative.

The chain has TRBV27 and TRBJ2-7, with 9 positions matching TRBD1. The length of the CDR3 is 14 residues. J was trimmed by 3 bases and V by 6 bases; bases with no gene match: 6. Germline V lookup: CDR1 MNHEY, CDR2 SMNVEV (reference sequence). The CDR3 coding sequence is TGTGCCAGCAGCCACGGGACAGGGAACTACGAGCAGTACTTC. Translation gives CASSHGTGNYEQYF.

In this sample, this clone turned up a few times. This sequence joins TRBV7-8 and TRBJ2-1, with a possible D match to TRBD1 (5 bases). The CDR3 runs 17 residues. Germline V gene sequence: CDR1 SGHVS, CDR2 FQNEAQ. V was clipped by 2 bases and J by 4 bases, with 18 bases between them. CDR3 bases: TGTGCCAGCAGCTTAATTGTAGACAGAATACTTTACAATGAGCAGTTCTTC. This translates into CASSLIVDRILYNEQFF.

The chain combines TRBV6-1 with TRBJ2-5; TRBD1 agrees at 8 bases. Trimming at V came to 0 bases and at J to 1 base, leaving 16 bases not matched to a gene. Germline loops: CDR1 MNHNS, CDR2 SASEGT. This CDR3 region has 20 residues. The CDR3 loop reads CASSEARRFWTGNTQETQYF. The CDR3 bases are TGTGCCAGCAGTGAAGCGAGGCGGTTTTGGACAGGGAATACCCAAGAGACCCAGTACTTC.

The rearrangement uses TRBV6-6 and TRBJ2-5; a possible D gene is TRBD2 (6 bases). The better agreement between TRBJ2-7 and the DNA end casts doubt on the J call. The V gene's germline CDR1 is MNHNY and CDR2 SVGAGI (reference sequence). The CDR3 is made up of 14 amino acids. The CDR3: CASRPGGLIYEQYF. The CDR3, as DNA: TGTGCCAGCAGACCCGGGGGATTAATCTACGAGCAGTACTTC.

With respect to this clone: In the same sample, other DNA sequences code for this CDR3. V gene TRBV5-1 combines with J gene TRBJ2-5, with 9 positions matching TRBD1. V shed 0 bases and J 5 bases; nucleotides not matched to a gene: 5. This CDR3 spans 15 amino acids. In germline, CDR1 is SGHRS, CDR2 YFSETQ. Here the CDR3 reads CASSLAGQGGETQYF. The CDR3 DNA reads as TGCGCCAGCAGCTTGGCGGGACAGGGAGGCGAGACCCAGTACTTC.

This clone appeared once. This chain links TRBV5-1 with TRBJ1-1; D unclear. The CDR3 is 15 amino acids. CDR1 is SGHRS and CDR2 is YFSETQ in the germline V gene. The V end was cut by 4 bases, the J end by 1 base, with 14 bases between. The CDR3 loop reads CASSAGARENTEAFF. As DNA, the CDR3 is TGCGCCAGCAGCGCGGGTGCTCGCGAGAACACTGAAGCTTTCTTT.

V and J are TRBV5-6 and TRBJ1-6; D perhaps matches TRBD1 (5 bases). The length of the CDR3 is 17 residues. Trimming pared 0 bases from V and 4 bases from J, leaving 14 bases between. Germline V gene data show CDR1 as SGHDT and CDR2 as YYEEEE. The CDR3 protein is CASSLEGANSYNSPLHF. The CDR3 DNA is TGTGCCAGCAGCTTGGAAGGGGCGAACTCATATAATTCACCCCTCCACTTT.

This CDR3 is CASSFLAGDEQFF. CDR3 nucleotides: TGTGCCAGCAGCTTCCTAGCGGGCGATGAGCAGTTCTTC. This sequence joins TRBV5-6 and TRBJ2-1; 8 bases line up with TRBD2. Germline CDR1 is SGHDT and CDR2 is YYEEEE. The junction had 3 bases not matched to a gene; V was cut back by 2 bases and J by 8 bases. The CDR3 consists of 13 residues.

The V call is TRBV5-6, the J call TRBJ2-7; TRBD1 might be the D (6 bases). Germline V CDR1 and CDR2: SGHDT, YYEEEE. The CDR3 spans 16 residues. V lost 3 bases and J lost 0, with 16 bases in between. This CDR3 reads CASSWTAKIFSYEQYF. CDR3 DNA sequence: TGTGCCAGCAGCTGGACAGCTAAAATATTCTCCTACGAGCAGTACTTC. Full variable domain (rest looked up from reference TRBV5-6 and TRBJ2-7): DAGVTQSPTHLIKTRGQQVTLRCSPKSGHDTVSWYQQALGQGPQFIFQYYEEEERQRGNFPDRFSGHQFPNYSSELNVNALLLGDSALYLCASSWTAKIFSYEQYFGPGTRLTVT.